This is a list of T cell receptor beta chains from one sample in a study of cytomegalovirus exposure and HLA in healthy donors. Assay used: immunoSEQ multiplex PCR; TCRdb lists only in-frame clones, some missing. The sample records about 200,000 clones, over 65% being singletons. The sample taken for sequencing was PBMCs. These TCRs come from a middle-aged man in good health and CMV-seronegative. The CDR3 runs from the conserved cysteine through the conserved F or W. A D gene is named only where the DNA matches it firmly. Size is omitted from some rows. Given values are once, few, many or a class for expanded clones.

size,V,length,J,D,DNA,CDR3
-,TRBV7-8,12,TRBJ1-1,-,TGTGCCAGCAGCTTAGCGCTAAGTGATGCTTTCTTT,CASSLALSDAFF
-,TRBV10-3,14,TRBJ2-3,TRBD2,TGTGCCATCAGCCCGGGACTAGCAGGAGATACGCAGTATTTT,CAISPGLAGDTQYF
-,TRBV4-1,16,TRBJ2-1,TRBD2,TGCGCCAGCTTCAACGGGCTAGCGGGATCATACAATGAGCAGTTCTTC,CASFNGLAGSYNEQFF
-,TRBV6-5,16,TRBJ2-3,-,TGTGCCAGCAGTTACTTCGCGTACTCTAGCACAGATACGCAGTATTTT,CASSYFAYSSTDTQYF
-,TRBV10-3,16,TRBJ2-2,TRBD2,TGTGCCATCAACCCGAGCGGGGGCGGGGAAACCGGGGAGCTGTTTTTT,CAINPSGGGETGELFF
-,TRBV2,15,TRBJ1-6,TRBD1,TGTGCCAGCAGCCGGCAGGGGGCCCCTAATTCACCCCTCCACTTT,CASSRQGAPNSPLHF
-,TRBV29-1,13,TRBJ2-7,TRBD2,TGCAGCGTGGGGACTAGTGAGTTTTACGAGCAGTACTTC,CSVGTSEFYEQYF
-,TRBV27,16,TRBJ2-1,TRBD2,TGTGCCAGCAGTTTATGGGGCGGGAGCTCCTACAATGAGCAGTTCTTC,CASSLWGGSSYNEQFF
once,TRBV30,18,TRBJ2-5,TRBD2,TGTGCCTGGACCACTGGAATTCGGCGACTAGCGGGAGAAGAGACCCAGTACTTC,CAWTTGIRRLAGEETQYF
-,TRBV18,16,TRBJ1-1,-,TGTGCCAGCTCTGAGATGGGGGGGTCGTTGAACACTGAAGCTTTCTTT,CASSEMGGSLNTEAFF
-,TRBV18,15,TRBJ2-5,-,TGTGCCAGCTCGCTCCATTCAGGGCCAGAAGAGACCCAGTACTTC,CASSLHSGPEETQYF
-,TRBV7-2,16,TRBJ2-3,TRBD2,TGTGCCAGCAGCCCTACAGCGGGAGGGCGGGGGGATACGCAGTATTTT,CASSPTAGGRGDTQYF
-,TRBV19,17,TRBJ2-2,TRBD1,TGTGCCACCGCCGGGACAGGGGGCAGTTGGAACACCGGGGAGCTGTTTTTT,CATAGTGGSWNTGELFF
-,TRBV6-5,13,TRBJ1-5,-,TGTGCCAGCAGTCGCGTGGGCAATCAGCCCCAGCATTTT,CASSRVGNQPQHF
few,TRBV6-6,15,TRBJ2-7,TRBD2,TGTGCCAGCAGAACCTCAAGCGGGAGGGCGGGCGAGCAGTACTTC,CASRTSSGRAGEQYF
-,TRBV29-1,13,TRBJ2-1,-,TGCAGCTCCTTTGTCGGGGGGCTCAATGAGCAGTTCTTC,CSSFVGGLNEQFF
-,TRBV7-2,13,TRBJ2-7,-,TGTGCCAGCAGCTTAGTAGTCCCCGGCGAGCAGTACTTC,CASSLVVPGEQYF
-,TRBV19,15,TRBJ2-6,TRBD1,TGTGCCAGCATACCAGGGGGCTCTGGGGCCAACGTCCTGACTTTC,CASIPGGSGANVLTF
-,TRBV7-2,12,TRBJ1-2,-,TGTGCCAGCAGCTTAGAGAGATATGGCTACACCTTC,CASSLERYGYTF
few,TRBV5-6,14,TRBJ1-4,-,TGTGCCAGCAGCTTCCGGGGGGAGAATGAAAAACTGTTTTTT,CASSFRGENEKLFF
few,TRBV7-3,16,TRBJ2-7,TRBD2,TGTGCCAGCAGCCCCGGGGGGAGGGCGGGTTCCTACGAGCAGTACTTC,CASSPGGRAGSYEQYF
-,TRBV28,17,TRBJ2-7,TRBD2,TGTGCCAGCAGTGCACCGGGACTAGCGGGAGAGTTCTACGAGCAGTACTTC,CASSAPGLAGEFYEQYF